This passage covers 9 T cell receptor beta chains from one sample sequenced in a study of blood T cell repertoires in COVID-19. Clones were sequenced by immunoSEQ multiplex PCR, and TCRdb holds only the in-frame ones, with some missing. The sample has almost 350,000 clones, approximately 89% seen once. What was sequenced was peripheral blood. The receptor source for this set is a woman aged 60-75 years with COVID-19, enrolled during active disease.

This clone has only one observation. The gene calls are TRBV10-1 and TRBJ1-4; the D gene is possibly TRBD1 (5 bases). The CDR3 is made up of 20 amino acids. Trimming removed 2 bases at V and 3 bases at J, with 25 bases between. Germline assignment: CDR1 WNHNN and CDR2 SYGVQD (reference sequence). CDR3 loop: CASSEPDGGYGNAANEKLFF. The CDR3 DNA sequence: TGCGCCAGCAGTGAGCCCGACGGGGGGTACGGGAATGCGGCTAATGAAAAACTGTTTTTT.

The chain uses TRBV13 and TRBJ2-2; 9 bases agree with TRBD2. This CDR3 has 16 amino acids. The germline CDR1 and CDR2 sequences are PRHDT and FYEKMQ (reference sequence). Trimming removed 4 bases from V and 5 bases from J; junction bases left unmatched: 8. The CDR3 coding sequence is TGTGCCAGCAGCTATGAGCGGGGGGCCGGGACCGGGGAGCTGTTTTTT. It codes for CASSYERGAGTGELFF.

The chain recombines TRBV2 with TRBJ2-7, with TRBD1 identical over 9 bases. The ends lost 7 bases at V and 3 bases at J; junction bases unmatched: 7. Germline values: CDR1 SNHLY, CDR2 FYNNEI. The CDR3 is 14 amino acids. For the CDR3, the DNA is TGTGCCAGCACCATACAGGGGGCCCTCTACGAGCAGTACTTC. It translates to CASTIQGALYEQYF.

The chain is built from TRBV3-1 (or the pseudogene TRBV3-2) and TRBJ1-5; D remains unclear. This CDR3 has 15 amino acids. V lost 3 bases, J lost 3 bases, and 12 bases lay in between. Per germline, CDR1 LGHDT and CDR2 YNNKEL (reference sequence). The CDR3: CASSQRGVYNQPQHF. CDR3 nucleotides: TGTGCCAGCAGCCAGCGCGGCGTCTACAATCAGCCCCAGCATTTT.

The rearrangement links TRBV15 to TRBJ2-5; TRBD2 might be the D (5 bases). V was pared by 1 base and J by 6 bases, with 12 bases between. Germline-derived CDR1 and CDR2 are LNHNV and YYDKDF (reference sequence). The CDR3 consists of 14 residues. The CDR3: CATSRARVGKTQYF. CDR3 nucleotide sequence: TGTGCCACCAGCAGAGCCCGGGTCGGGAAGACCCAGTACTTC.

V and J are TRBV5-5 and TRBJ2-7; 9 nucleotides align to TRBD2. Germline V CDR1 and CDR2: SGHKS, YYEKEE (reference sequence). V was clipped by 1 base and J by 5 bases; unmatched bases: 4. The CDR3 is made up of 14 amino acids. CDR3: CASSLRLAVDEQYF. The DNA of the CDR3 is TGTGCCAGCAGCTTGAGACTAGCGGTGGACGAGCAGTACTTC.

CDR3 in amino acids: CASSAPAGRGLNYGYTF. CDR3 in DNA: TGTGCCAGTAGCGCTCCCGCCGGCAGGGGTTTAAACTATGGCTACACCTTC. V and J are TRBV19 and TRBJ1-2, with D possibly being TRBD1 (6 bases). Germline V gene lookup returns CDR1 LNHDA and CDR2 SQIVND (reference sequence). The V end lost 6 bases, the J end lost 2 bases, and 22 bases lay between the germline ends. The CDR3 spans 17 residues.

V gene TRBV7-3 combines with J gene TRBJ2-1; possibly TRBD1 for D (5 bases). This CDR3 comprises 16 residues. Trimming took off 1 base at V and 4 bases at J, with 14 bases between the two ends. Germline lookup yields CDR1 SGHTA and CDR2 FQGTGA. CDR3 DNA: TGTGCCAGCAGCTTAAACTCGGGCCAGGGATACAATGAGCAGTTCTTC. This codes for CASSLNSGQGYNEQFF.

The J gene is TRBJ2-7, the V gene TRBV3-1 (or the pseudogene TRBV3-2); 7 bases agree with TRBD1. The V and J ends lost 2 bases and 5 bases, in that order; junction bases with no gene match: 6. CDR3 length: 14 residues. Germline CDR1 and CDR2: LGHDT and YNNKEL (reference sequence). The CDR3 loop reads CASSQLYRGHEQYF. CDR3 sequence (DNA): TGTGCCAGCAGCCAACTCTACAGGGGCCACGAGCAGTACTTC.